This T cell receptor (beta chain) was captured in a study of OX40 agonist ivuxolimab in advanced cancers. Study details: People in dose escalation had one of these cancers: hepatocellular carcinoma, melanoma, renal cell or head and neck cancer. Findings and caveats of the study: Normalized T-cell clonal expansion was also low in some nonresponders.

If patients had autoimmune disease history or systemic immunosuppression, they were excluded. As concerns this clone: Its matching antigen is unknown.

Germline lookup yields CDR1 MNHNS and CDR2 SASEGT. The trim removed 6 bases at V and 2 bases at J, leaving 5 bases unmatched. The CDR3 runs 15 residues. Data came from immunoSEQ multiplex PCR; TCRdb stores just in-frame clones and leaves some out. The sample yields about 77,000 clones, 80% to 95% seen once. The sample consisted of CD4+ or CD8+ T cells sorted from blood, taken in a trial of the OX40 agonist ivuxolimab. V is TRBV6-1 and J is TRBJ2-7, with TRBD2 matching over 12 bases. This receptor was taken from an adult with an advanced solid tumor such as melanoma, head and neck, liver or kidney cancer. CDR3 loop: CASSPGLAGTYEQYF. In DNA, the CDR3 is TGTGCCAGCAGCCCAGGACTAGCGGGAACCTACGAGCAGTACTTC.